Sequencing of this TCR beta chain was carried out in a study of PD-L1 blockade in urothelial cancer. Background on the study: At 3 weeks after treatment start (second dose) and again at 6 weeks, blood was analyzed. Whole-study findings and limits: Expansion of tumor-associated blood clones at 3 weeks was greater in durable-benefit patients.

Note on this clone: No antigen is known for it.

From germline, CDR1 is SGHTA and CDR2 FQGNSA. The CDR3 consists of 15 residues. With V trimmed by 5 bases and J by 4 bases, 4 bases remained unmatched. Patient disease was locally advanced or metastatic urothelial carcinoma. Measured with immunoSEQ multiplex PCR; TCRdb has only the in-frame clones, and not every one. This sample yields some 28,000 clones, of which approximately 79% are seen a single time; approximately 2% belongs to the top ten. The chain links TRBV7-2 to TRBJ2-2; 10 bases align to TRBD2. Specimen: PBMCs, collected around atezolizumab (anti-PD-L1) treatment. The clonotype comes from a man over 45 with urothelial cancer. CDR3 DNA sequence: TGTGCCAGCAGCCCGGGACTAGCGACCACCGGGGAGCTGTTTTTT. Protein sequence: CASSPGLATTGELFF.